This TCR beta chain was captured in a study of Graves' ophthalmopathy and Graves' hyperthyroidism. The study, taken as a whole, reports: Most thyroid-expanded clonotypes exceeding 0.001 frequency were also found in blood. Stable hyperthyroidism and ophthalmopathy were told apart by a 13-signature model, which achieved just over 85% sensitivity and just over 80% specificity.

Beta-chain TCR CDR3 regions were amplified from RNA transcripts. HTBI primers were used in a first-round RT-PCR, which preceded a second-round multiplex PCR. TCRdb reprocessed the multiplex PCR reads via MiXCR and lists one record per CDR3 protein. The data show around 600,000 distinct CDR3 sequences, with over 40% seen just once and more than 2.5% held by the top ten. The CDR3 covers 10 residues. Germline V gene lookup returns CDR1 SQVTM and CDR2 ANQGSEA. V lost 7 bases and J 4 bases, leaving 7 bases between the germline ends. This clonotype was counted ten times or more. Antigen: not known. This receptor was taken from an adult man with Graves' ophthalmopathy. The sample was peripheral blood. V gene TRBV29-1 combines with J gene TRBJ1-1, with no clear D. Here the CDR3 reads CSGFSTEAFF. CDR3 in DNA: TGCAGCGGTTTTTCCACTGAAGCTTTCTTT.